This T cell receptor beta chain emerged from a study of beta chain features in type 1 diabetes. Overall study results and limits: Researchers reported that naive, central memory and Treg TCRB repertoires appeared more similar in patients than in healthy donors. Shorter templates might be favored by PCR, and equally so in patients and in controls.

This clone was detected only a few times. The target antigen is unknown. Distinct nucleotide sequences in the sample also encode this CDR3. The sequenced template was cDNA made from the entire isolated RNA. TCRdb's copy holds only in-frame clones and misses some; the assay was immunoSEQ multiplex PCR. Here the sample spans a few hundred thousand clones, 25% to 30% being singletons. CDR1 SQVTM and CDR2 ANQGSEA come from the germline V gene. Trimming pared 3 bases from V and 0 bases from J, leaving 12 bases between. CDR3 length equals 14 residues. V usage is TRBV29-1 and J usage is TRBJ2-7; tentatively, D is TRBD1 (7 bases). Specimen: central memory CD4+ T cells from blood. This clonotype was sampled from a man in his thirties or forties in good health. The CDR3 DNA reads as TGCAGCGTTGAGGGGCAGGGGGGCTCCTACGAGCAGTACTTC. Translated: CSVEGQGGSYEQYF.